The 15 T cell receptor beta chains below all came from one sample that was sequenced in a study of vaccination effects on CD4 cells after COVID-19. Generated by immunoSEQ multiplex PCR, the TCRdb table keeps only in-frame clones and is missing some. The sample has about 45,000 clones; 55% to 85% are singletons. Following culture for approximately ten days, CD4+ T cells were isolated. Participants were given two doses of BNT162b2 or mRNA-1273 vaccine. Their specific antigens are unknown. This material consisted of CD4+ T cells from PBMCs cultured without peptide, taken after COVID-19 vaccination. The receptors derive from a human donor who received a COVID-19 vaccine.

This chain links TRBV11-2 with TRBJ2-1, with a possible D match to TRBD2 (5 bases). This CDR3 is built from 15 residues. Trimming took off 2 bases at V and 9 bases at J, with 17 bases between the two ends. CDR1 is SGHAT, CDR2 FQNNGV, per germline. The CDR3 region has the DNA TGTGCCAGCAGCTTAAGAGGGAGTAGGATCGGTGAGCAGTTCTTC. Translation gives CASSLRGSRIGEQFF.

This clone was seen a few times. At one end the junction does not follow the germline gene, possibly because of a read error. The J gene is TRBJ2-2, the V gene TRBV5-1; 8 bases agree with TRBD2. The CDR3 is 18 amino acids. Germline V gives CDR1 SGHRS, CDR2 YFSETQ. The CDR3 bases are TGCGCCAGCAGCTTGGCTCCGGGAGGGCCGACGAAGACCGGGGAGCTGTTTTTT. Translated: CASSLAPGGPTKTGELFF. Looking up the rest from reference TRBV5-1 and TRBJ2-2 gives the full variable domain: KAGVTQTPRYLIKTRGQQVTLSCSPISGHRSVSWYQQTPGQGLQFLFEYFSETQRNKGNFPGRFSGRQFSNSRSEMNVSTLELGDSALYLCASSLAPGGPTKTGELFFGEGSRLTVL.

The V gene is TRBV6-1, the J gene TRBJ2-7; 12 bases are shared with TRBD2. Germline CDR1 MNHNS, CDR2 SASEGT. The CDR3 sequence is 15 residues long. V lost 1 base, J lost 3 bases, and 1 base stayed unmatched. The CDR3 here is CASSEELAGGYEQYF. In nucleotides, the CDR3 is TGTGCCAGCAGTGAAGAACTAGCGGGGGGCTACGAGCAGTACTTC.

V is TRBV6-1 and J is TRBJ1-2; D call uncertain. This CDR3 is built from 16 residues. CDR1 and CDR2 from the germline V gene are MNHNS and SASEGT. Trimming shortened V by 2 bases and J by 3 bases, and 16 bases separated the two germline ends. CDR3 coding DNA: TGTGCCAGCAGTGAATACGGCGGTCCGGGAGACTATGGCTACACCTTC. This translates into CASSEYGGPGDYGYTF.

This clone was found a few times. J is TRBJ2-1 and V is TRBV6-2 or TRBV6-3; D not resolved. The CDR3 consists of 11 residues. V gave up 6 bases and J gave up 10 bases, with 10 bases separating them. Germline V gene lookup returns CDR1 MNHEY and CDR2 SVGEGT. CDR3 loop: CASSLPNEQFF. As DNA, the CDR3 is TGTGCCAGCAGCCTACCCAACGAGCAGTTCTTC.

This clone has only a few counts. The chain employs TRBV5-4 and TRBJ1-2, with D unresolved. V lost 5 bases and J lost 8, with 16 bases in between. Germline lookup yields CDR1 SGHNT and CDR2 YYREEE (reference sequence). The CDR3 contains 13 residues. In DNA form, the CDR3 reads TGTGCCAGCAGTTCGCAAGGAGACGGCGGCTACACCTTC. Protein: CASSSQGDGGYTF.

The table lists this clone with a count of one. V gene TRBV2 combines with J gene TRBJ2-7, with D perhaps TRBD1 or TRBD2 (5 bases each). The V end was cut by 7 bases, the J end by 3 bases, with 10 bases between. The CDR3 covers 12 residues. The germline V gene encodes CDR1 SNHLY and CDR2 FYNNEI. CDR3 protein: CASTWDGYEQYF. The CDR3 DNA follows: TGTGCCAGCACGTGGGACGGCTACGAGCAGTACTTC.

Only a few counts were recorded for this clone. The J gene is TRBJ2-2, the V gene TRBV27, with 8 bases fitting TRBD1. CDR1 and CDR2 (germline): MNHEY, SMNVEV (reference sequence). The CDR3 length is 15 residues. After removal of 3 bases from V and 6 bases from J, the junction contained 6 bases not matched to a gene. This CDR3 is CASSFRGRVPGELFF. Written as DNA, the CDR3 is TGTGCCAGCAGTTTCAGGGGGCGGGTGCCCGGGGAGCTGTTTTTT.

CDR3 residues: CASSEARRAEQYF. In DNA form, the CDR3 reads TGTGCCAGCAGTGAAGCCCGTCGGGCCGAGCAGTACTTC. The chain uses TRBV2 and TRBJ2-7; D is unclear. Germline V CDR1 and CDR2: SNHLY, FYNNEI. The CDR3 contains 13 residues. Trimming removed 0 bases at V and 6 bases at J, with 9 bases between.

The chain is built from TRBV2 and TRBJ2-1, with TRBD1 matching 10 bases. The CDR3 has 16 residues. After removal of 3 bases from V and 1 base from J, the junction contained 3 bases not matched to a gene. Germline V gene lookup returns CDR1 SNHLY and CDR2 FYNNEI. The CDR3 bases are TGTGCCAGCAGTGAGAGGGGACAGGGGTCCTACAATGAGCAGTTCTTC. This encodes CASSERGQGSYNEQFF.

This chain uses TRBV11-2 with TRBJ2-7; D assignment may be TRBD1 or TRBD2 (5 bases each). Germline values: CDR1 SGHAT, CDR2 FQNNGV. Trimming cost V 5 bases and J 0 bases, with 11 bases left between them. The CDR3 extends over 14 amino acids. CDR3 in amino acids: CASSPGTASYEQYF. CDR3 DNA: TGTGCCAGCAGCCCGGGGACGGCCTCCTACGAGCAGTACTTC.

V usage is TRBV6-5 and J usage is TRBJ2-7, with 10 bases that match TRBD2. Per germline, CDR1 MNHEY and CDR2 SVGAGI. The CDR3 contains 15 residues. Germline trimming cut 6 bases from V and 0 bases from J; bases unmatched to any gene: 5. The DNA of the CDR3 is TGTGCCAGCAGGACCGTAGCGGGAGGCTCCTACGAGCAGTACTTC. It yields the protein CASRTVAGGSYEQYF.

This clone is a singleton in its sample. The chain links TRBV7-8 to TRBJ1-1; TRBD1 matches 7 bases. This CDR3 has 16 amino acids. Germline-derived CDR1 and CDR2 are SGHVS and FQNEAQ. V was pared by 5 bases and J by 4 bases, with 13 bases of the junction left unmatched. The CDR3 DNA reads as TGTGCCAGCAGCCGGGGGCAGGGGGATTTAGGCACTGAAGCTTTCTTT. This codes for CASSRGQGDLGTEAFF. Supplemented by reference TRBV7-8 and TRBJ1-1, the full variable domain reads GAGVSQSPRYKVAKRGQDVALRCDPISGHVSLFWYQQALGQGPEFLTYFQNEAQLDKSGLPSDRFFAERPEGSVSTLKIQRTQQEDSAVYLCASSRGQGDLGTEAFFGQGTRLTVV.

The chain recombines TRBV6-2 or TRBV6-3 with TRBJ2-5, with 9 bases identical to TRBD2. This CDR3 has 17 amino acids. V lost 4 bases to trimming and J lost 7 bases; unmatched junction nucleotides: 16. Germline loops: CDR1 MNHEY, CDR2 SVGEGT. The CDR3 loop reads CASSFPMTSGGAGTQYF. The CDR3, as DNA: TGTGCCAGCAGTTTTCCCATGACTAGCGGTGGGGCGGGGACCCAGTACTTC.

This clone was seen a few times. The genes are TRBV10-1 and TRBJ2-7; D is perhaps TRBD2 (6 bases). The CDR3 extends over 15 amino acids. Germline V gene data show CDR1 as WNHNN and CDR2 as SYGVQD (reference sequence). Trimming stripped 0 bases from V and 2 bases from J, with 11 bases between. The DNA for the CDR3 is TGCGCCAGCAGTGAGTCTGAGACTAGGACCTACGAGCAGTACTTC. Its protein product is CASSESETRTYEQYF.